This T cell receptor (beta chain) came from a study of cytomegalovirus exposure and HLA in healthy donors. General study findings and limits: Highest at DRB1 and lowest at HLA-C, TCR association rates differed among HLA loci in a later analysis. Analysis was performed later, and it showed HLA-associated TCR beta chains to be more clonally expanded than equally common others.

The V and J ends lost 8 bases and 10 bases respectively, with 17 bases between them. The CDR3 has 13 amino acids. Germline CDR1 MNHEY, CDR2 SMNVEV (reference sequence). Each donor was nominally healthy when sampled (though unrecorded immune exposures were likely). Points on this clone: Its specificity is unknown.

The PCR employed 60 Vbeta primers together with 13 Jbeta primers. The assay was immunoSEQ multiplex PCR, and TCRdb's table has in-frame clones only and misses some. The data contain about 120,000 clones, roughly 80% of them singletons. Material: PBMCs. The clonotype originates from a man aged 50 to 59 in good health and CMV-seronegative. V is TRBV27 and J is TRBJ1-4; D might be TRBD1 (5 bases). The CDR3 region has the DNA TGTGCCAGCGTGGGCAGGGAGGGCGGAAAACTGTTTTTT. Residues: CASVGREGGKLFF.